A selection of T cell receptor beta chains follows, all from one sample in a study of beta chain features in type 1 diabetes. The table came from immunoSEQ multiplex PCR; TCRdb's copy has only in-frame clones and leaves some out. The table records 630,000 or so clones, roughly 13% of them present only once. Sequenced sample: naive CD4+ T cells from blood. The receptor source for this set is a man aged 18 to 30 with type 1 diabetes. Each CDR3 is given with its conserved first and last residue. D genes are given only for firm matches. Clone size is not always given. Where it is, it says once, few, many or a class for expanded clones.

>TRBJ2-7|TRBD2|NA|TRBV7-2
CASSRSTSGYEQYF
TGTGCCAGCAGCCGATCGACTAGCGGGTACGAGCAGTACTTC
>TRBJ2-3|NA|NA|TRBV9
CASSGRGAPDTQYF
TGTGCCAGCAGCGGGCGGGGAGCCCCAGATACGCAGTATTTT
>TRBJ2-5|NA|few|TRBV11-2
CASSFRRGSSYQETQYF
TGTGCCAGCAGCTTCCGCCGGGGGAGTTCGTACCAAGAGACCCAGTACTTC
>TRBJ2-1|TRBD2|NA|TRBV7-2
CATGAGVNEQFF
TGTGCCACGGGAGCGGGAGTCAATGAGCAGTTCTTC
>TRBJ2-5|NA|NA|TRBV29-1
CSLRDSYLQETQYF
TGCAGCCTCAGGGACTCTTACCTCCAAGAGACCCAGTACTTC
>TRBJ2-3|TRBD1|NA|TRBV15
CATSGWTGEDTQYF
TGTGCCACCAGCGGATGGACAGGGGAAGATACGCAGTATTTT
>TRBJ2-2|NA|NA|TRBV27
CASSLGGLGELFF
TGTGCCAGCAGTTTAGGGGGACTCGGGGAGCTGTTTTTT
>TRBJ2-5|NA|NA|TRBV5-1
CASSFTGTARETQYF
TGCGCCAGCAGTTTTACCGGGACGGCAAGGGAGACCCAGTACTTC
>TRBJ2-2|TRBD2|few|TRBV28
CASSLVPSGGPRNTGELFF
TGTGCCAGCAGTTTGGTGCCCAGCGGGGGGCCTAGGAACACCGGGGAGCTGTTTTTT
>TRBJ2-7|NA|few|TRBV13
CASSRSYEQYF
TGTGCCAGCAGCCGGTCCTACGAGCAGTACTTC
>TRBJ2-3|TRBD2|NA|TRBV5-4
CASSPPAGGSTDTQYF
TGTGCCAGCAGCCCACCGGCGGGAGGCAGCACAGATACGCAGTATTTT
>TRBJ1-5|NA|few|TRBV28
CASGTQHF
TGTGCCAGCGGAACCCAGCATTTT
>TRBJ2-1|TRBD2|few|TRBV11-2
CASSSAGQERGFF
TGTGCCAGCAGCTCCGCGGGTCAGGAGCGGGGGTTCTTC
>TRBJ2-5|TRBD1|few|TRBV7-2
CASSSGQGETQYF
TGTGCCAGCAGCTCGGGACAGGGAGAGACCCAGTACTTC
>TRBJ1-1|TRBD1|NA|TRBV18
CASSEGQGADTEAFF
TGTGCCAGCTCAGAGGGTCAGGGGGCTGACACTGAAGCTTTCTTT
>TRBJ1-1|NA|few|TRBV30
CAWTVGFSRGAFF
TGTGCCTGGACAGTCGGGTTCTCCCGGGGGGCTTTCTTT
>TRBJ1-2|NA|few|TRBV30
CAWRTFVRPNNYGYTF
TGTGCCTGGAGGACCTTTGTTAGGCCTAATAACTATGGCTACACCTTC
>TRBJ1-5|TRBD1|few|TRBV30
CAWSWARTGPNQPQHF
TGTGCCTGGAGCTGGGCGCGGACAGGGCCGAATCAGCCCCAGCATTTT
>TRBJ1-5|NA|NA|TRBV19
CASRQTERQPQHF
TGTGCCAGCAGACAAACCGAAAGGCAGCCCCAGCATTTT
>TRBJ1-3|NA|few|TRBV7-2
CASSSYVRSGNTIYF
TGTGCCAGCAGCTCCTACGTCCGCTCTGGAAACACCATATATTTT
>TRBJ2-7|NA|few|TRBV19
CASSPRRGDEQYF
TGTGCCAGTAGTCCCCGGCGTGGGGACGAGCAGTACTTC
>TRBJ2-7|TRBD1|few|TRBV15
CATSRDRVEQYF
TGTGCCACCAGCCGCGACAGGGTTGAGCAGTACTTC
>TRBJ1-1|NA|few|TRBV29-1
CSVGTDTEAFF
TGCAGCGTTGGAACAGACACTGAAGCTTTCTTT
>TRBJ1-1|NA|few|TRBV11-1
CASSLLPGDTEAFF
TGTGCCAGCAGCTTACTCCCAGGGGACACTGAAGCTTTCTTT
>TRBJ2-5|NA|few|TRBV7-9
CASSLEMGPRGTQYF
TGTGCCAGCAGCTTAGAGATGGGCCCTCGAGGGACCCAGTACTTC
>TRBJ1-1|NA|few|TRBV18
CASSPTGDTEAFF
TGTGCCAGCTCACCAACCGGGGACACTGAAGCTTTCTTT
>TRBJ2-1|TRBD2|few|TRBV30
CAWSRTSGGYNEQFF
TGTGCCTGGAGTCGGACTAGCGGGGGGTACAATGAGCAGTTCTTC
>TRBJ2-7|NA|few|TRBV6-5
CASGYFAVGYEQYF
TGTGCCAGCGGGTATTTTGCGGTTGGCTACGAGCAGTACTTC
>TRBJ2-1|NA|few|TRBV20-1
CSVTEYNEQFF
TGCAGTGTCACAGAATACAATGAGCAGTTCTTC
>TRBJ1-2|NA|NA|TRBV28
CAILQPGANYGYTF
TGTGCCATCTTACAGCCAGGGGCTAACTATGGCTACACCTTC
>TRBJ2-3|TRBD2|NA|TRBV9
CASSASGGLADTQYF
TGTGCCAGCAGCGCTAGCGGGGGGCTGGCAGATACGCAGTATTTT
>TRBJ2-1|TRBD2|NA|TRBV6-5
CASRSGTSGSKEQFF
TGTGCCAGCAGATCCGGGACTAGCGGGAGCAAAGAGCAGTTCTTC
>TRBJ1-6|TRBD1|few|TRBV14
CASSQDRTGYSPLHF
TGTGCCAGCAGCCAAGATCGGACAGGGTATTCACCCCTCCACTTT
>TRBJ1-1|NA|few|TRBV7-9
CASSSVQGLANTEAFF
TGTGCCAGCAGCTCTGTTCAGGGCCTGGCGAACACTGAAGCTTTCTTT
>TRBJ2-7|TRBD2|few|TRBV15
CATVLAGGNEQYF
TGTGCCACTGTACTAGCGGGAGGAAACGAGCAGTACTTC
>TRBJ1-1|NA|NA|TRBV29-1
CSVGRREAFF
TGCAGCGTTGGGCGGCGTGAAGCTTTCTTT
>TRBJ1-1|NA|NA|TRBV7-9
CASSRRQVAWGAFF
TGTGCCAGCAGTCGTAGACAGGTCGCTTGGGGAGCTTTCTTT
>TRBJ2-5|TRBD2|NA|TRBV5-4
CASRLGLAGSQETQYF
TGTGCCAGCAGGTTGGGACTAGCGGGCTCCCAAGAGACCCAGTACTTC
>TRBJ2-5|TRBD2|few|TRBV7-2
CASSRAGTQETQYF
TGTGCCAGCAGCCGAGCGGGGACCCAAGAGACCCAGTACTTC
>TRBJ1-1|TRBD1|few|TRBV7-6
CASSPTYRGRLTEAFF
TGTGCCAGCAGCCCGACCTACAGGGGTAGATTAACTGAAGCTTTCTTT
>TRBJ1-1|TRBD1|NA|TRBV29-1
CSVDRGRMNTETFF
TGCAGCGTAGACAGGGGGCGAATGAACACTGAAACTTTCTTT
>TRBJ2-1|NA|many|TRBV14
CATMADEQFF
TGTGCCACTATGGCTGATGAGCAGTTCTTC
>TRBJ2-3|TRBD1|few|TRBV29-1
CSVQGDYTDTQYF
TGCAGCGTTCAGGGGGATTACACAGATACGCAGTATTTT